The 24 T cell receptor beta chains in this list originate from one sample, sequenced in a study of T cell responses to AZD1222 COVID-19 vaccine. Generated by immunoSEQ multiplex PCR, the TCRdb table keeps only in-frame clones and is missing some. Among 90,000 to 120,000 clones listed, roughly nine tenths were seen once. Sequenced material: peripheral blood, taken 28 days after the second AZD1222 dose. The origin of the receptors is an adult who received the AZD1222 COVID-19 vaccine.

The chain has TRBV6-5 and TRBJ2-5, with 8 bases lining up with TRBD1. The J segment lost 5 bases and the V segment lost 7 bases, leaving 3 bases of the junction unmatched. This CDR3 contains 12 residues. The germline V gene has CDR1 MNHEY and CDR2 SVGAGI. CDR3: CASTGQGETQYF. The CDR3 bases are TGTGCCAGCACTGGACAGGGCGAGACCCAGTACTTC.

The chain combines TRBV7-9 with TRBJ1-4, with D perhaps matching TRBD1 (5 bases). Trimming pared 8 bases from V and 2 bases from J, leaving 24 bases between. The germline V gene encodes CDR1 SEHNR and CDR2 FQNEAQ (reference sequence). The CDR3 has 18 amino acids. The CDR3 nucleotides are TGTGCCAGCCACGCCCGCGAGGGCGCAGGGCCCACTAATGAAAAACTGTTTTTT. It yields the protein CASHAREGAGPTNEKLFF.

The CDR3: CASSDYQDRGLSYEQYF. DNA for the CDR3: TGTGCCAGCAGTGACTACCAGGACAGGGGGCTCTCCTACGAGCAGTACTTC. The rearrangement joins TRBV6-4 to TRBJ2-7; 11 bases map to TRBD1. Germline CDR1 is MRHNA and CDR2 is SNTAGT. This CDR3 comprises 17 residues. Germline trimming cut 1 base from V and 0 bases from J; bases unmatched to any gene: 5.

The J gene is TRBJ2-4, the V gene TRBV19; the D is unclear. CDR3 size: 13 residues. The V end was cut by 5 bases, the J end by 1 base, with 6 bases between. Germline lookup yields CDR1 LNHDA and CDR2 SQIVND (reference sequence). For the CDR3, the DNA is TGTGCCAGTAGTTTTGGGGCCAAAAACATTCAGTACTTC. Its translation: CASSFGAKNIQYF.

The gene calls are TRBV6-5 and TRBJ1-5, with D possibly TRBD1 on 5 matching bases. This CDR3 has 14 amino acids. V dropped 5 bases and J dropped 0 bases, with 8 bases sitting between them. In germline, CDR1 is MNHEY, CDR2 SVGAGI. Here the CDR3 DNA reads TGTGCCAGCAGTCGAACAGGTAGCAATCAGCCCCAGCATTTT. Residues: CASSRTGSNQPQHF.

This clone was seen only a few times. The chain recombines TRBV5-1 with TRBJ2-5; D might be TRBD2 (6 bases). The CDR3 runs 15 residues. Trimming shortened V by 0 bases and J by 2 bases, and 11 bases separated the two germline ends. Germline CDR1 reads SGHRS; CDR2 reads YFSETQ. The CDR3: CASSLGAGWQETQYF. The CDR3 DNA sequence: TGCGCCAGCAGCTTGGGGGCGGGGTGGCAAGAGACCCAGTACTTC.

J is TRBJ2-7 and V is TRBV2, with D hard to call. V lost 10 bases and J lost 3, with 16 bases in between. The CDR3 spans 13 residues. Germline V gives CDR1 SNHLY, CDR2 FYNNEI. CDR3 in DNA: TGTGCCACTATGGGTGGGTCTAACTACGAGCAGTACTTC. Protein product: CATMGGSNYEQYF.

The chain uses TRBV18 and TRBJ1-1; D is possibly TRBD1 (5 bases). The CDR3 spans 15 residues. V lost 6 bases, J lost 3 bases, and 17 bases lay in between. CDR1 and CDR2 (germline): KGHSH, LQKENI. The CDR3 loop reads CASSDSTAGYTEAFF. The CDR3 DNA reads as TGTGCCAGCTCCGATTCGACAGCCGGCTACACTGAAGCTTTCTTT.

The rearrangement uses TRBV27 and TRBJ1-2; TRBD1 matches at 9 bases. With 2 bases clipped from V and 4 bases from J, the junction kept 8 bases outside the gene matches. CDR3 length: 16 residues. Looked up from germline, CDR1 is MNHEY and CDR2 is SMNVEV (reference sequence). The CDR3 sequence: CASSLRADRGSYGYTF. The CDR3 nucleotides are TGTGCCAGCAGTTTAAGGGCGGACAGGGGATCCTATGGCTACACCTTC.

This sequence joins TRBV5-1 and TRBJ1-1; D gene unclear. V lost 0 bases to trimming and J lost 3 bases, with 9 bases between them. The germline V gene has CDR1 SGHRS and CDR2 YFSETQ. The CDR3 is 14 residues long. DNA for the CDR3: TGCGCCAGCAGCTTGGGGGGTGGGTACACTGAAGCTTTCTTT. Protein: CASSLGGGYTEAFF.

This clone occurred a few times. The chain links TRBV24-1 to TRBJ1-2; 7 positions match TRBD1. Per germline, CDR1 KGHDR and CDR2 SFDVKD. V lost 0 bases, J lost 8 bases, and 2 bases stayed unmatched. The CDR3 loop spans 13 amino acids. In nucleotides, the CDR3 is TGTGCCACCAGTGATTTGCAGGGACAGGGCTACACCTTC. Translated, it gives CATSDLQGQGYTF.

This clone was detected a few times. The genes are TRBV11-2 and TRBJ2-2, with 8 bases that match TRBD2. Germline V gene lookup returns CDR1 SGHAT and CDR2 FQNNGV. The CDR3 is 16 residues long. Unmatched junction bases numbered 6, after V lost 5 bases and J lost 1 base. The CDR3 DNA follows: TGTGCCAGCAGCCGCGGGACTAGTGGGAACACCGGGGAGCTGTTTTTT. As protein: CASSRGTSGNTGELFF.

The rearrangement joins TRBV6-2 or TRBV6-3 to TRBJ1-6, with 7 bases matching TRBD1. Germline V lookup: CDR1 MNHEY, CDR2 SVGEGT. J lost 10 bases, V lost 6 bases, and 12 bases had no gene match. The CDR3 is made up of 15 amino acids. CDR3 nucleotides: TGTGCCAGCAGCCGATGGGACAGTGGAAGGTCACCCCTCCACTTT. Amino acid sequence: CASSRWDSGRSPLHF.

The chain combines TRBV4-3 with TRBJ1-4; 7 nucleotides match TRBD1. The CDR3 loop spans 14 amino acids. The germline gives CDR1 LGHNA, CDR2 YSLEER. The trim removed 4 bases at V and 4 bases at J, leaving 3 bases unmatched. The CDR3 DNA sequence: TGCGCCAGCAGCCGGAGGGACAGTAATGAAAAACTGTTTTTT. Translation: CASSRRDSNEKLFF.

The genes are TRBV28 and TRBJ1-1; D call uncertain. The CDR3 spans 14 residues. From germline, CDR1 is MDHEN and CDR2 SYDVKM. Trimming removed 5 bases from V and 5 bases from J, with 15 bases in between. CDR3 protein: CASSTREARTEAFF. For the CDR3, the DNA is TGTGCCAGCAGTACCCGCGAGGCAAGGACTGAAGCTTTCTTT. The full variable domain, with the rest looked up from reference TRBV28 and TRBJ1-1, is DVKVTQSSRYLVKRTGEKVFLECVQDMDHENMFWYRQDPGLGLRLIYFSYDVKMKEKGDIPEGYSVSREKKERFSLILESASTNQTSMYLCASSTREARTEAFFGQGTRLTVV.

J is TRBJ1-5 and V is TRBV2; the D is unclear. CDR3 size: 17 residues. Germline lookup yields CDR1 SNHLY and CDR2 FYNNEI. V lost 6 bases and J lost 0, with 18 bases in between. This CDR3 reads CASRGEPAPLSNQPQHF. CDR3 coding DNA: TGTGCCAGCAGGGGCGAACCGGCACCTCTTAGCAATCAGCCCCAGCATTTT.

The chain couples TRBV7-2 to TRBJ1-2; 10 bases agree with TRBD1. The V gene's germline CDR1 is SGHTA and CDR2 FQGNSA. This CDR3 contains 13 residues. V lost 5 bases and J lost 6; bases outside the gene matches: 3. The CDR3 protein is CASSRQGAHGYTF. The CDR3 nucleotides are TGTGCCAGCAGCAGACAGGGGGCACATGGCTACACCTTC. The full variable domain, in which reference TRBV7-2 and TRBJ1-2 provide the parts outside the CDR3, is GAGVSQSPSNKVTEKGKDVELRCDPISGHTALYWYRQSLGQGLEFLIYFQGNSAPDKSGLPSDRFSAERTGGSVSTLTIQRTQQEDSAVYLCASSRQGAHGYTFGSGTRLTVV.

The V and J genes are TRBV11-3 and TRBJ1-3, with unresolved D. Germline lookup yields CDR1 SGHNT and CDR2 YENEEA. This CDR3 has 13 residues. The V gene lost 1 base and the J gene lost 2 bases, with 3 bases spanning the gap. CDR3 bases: TGTGCCAGCAGCTTAGCGGCTGGAAACACCATATATTTT. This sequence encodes CASSLAAGNTIYF.

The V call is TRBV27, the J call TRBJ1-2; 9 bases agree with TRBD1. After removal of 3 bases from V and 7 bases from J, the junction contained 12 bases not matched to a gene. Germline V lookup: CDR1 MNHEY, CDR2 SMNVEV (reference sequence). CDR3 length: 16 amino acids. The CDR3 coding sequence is TGTGCCAGCAGTTTTTCCCGGGACAGGGCTATAGGTGGCTACACCTTC. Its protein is CASSFSRDRAIGGYTF.

The DNA of the CDR3 is TGTGCCAGCAGCCTTTCTACCACTGAAGCTTTCTTT. Its protein product is CASSLSTTEAFF. This chain connects TRBV4-2 to TRBJ1-1; D is uncertain. The CDR3 is made up of 12 amino acids. Germline loops: CDR1 LGHNA, CDR2 YNFKEQ. With 4 bases removed from V and 4 bases from J, the gap between germline ends came to 7 bases.

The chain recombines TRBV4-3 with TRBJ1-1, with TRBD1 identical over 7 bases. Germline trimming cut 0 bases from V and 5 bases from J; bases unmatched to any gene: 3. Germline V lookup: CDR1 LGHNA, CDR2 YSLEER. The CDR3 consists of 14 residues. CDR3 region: CASSQDSRGTEAFF. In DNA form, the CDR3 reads TGCGCCAGCAGCCAAGATTCCAGGGGGACTGAAGCTTTCTTT.

The CDR3 DNA sequence: TGTGCCAGTAGTTCCATGTGGCCTGGAAACACCATATATTTT. It is translated as CASSSMWPGNTIYF. The chain recombines TRBV19 with TRBJ1-3; D gene uncertain. The germline V and J ends were trimmed by 5 bases and 2 bases, with 10 bases remaining between them. Germline CDR1 and CDR2: LNHDA and SQIVND (reference sequence). The CDR3 has 14 amino acids.

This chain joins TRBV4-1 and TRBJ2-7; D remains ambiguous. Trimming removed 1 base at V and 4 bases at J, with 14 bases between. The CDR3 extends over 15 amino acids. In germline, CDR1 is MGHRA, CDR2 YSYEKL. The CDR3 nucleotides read TGCGCCAGCAGCCAAGGATTAGCCGTAGGGTACGAGCAGTACTTC. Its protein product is CASSQGLAVGYEQYF.

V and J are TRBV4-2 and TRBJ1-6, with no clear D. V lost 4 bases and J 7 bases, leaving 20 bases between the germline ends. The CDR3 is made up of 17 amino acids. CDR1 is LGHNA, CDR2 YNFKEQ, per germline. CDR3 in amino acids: CASSRNEAAVQNSPLHF. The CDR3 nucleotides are TGTGCCAGCAGCCGGAACGAGGCCGCGGTACAAAATTCACCCCTCCACTTT.